The clone carrying this T cell receptor beta chain appeared a few times. As yet, its antigen is unknown. One junction end does not reproduce the germline sequence, and a read error may be involved. Germline CDR1 reads MDHEN; CDR2 reads SYDVKM. The CDR3 loop spans 12 amino acids. This sample was included in a study of vaccination and CD4 T cells after COVID-19. Study as a whole: With about ten mild cases and one severe, convalescent patients were SARS-CoV-2 positive by nasal swab PCR. Spike peptides, overlapping and drawn from SARS-CoV-2, HCoV-NL63, HCoV-OC43 and HCoV-229E, were used to stimulate cells.

Oncomine TCR Beta short-read sequencing was applied to DNA from cultured CD4+ T cells. It was from cultured CD4+ T cells that genomic DNA was extracted. TCRdb itself ran the PCR reads through MiXCR, one entry per CDR3 protein. The sample includes about 7,800 distinct CDR3 sequences, roughly 58% of them seen just once. Treatment given: roughly ten-day PBMC culture with coronavirus spike peptide pools or control peptides (ViraFEST assay). ViraFEST sequenced TCRs after peptide-pool expansion of antigen-specific T cells. The chain combines TRBV28 with TRBJ2-7, with 8 bases identical to TRBD1. The sequenced sample was CD4+ T cells from blood, cultured in vitro. The TCR comes from a human donor who had recovered from COVID-19. The CDR3 spells CASSPIDRGHHF. In DNA form, the CDR3 reads TGTGCCAGCAGCCCCATTGACAGGGGCCACCACTTC.